These 32 T cell receptor beta chains were all obtained from the same sample, sequenced in a study of post-analysis software for immune sequencing data. Study results and caveats: Relative to controls, patients had about five TRBV segments at higher frequency, with TRBV5-6, TRBV5-1 and TRBV20-1 among these.

cDNA libraries of TCR beta carried unique molecular identifiers. TCRdb re-derived calls from the PCR reads in MiXCR, one entry per CDR3 protein. This table has under 650,000 distinct CDR3 sequences, 44% appearing once. Their antigens remain unidentified. The source material was blood. The source of these receptors is a girl under 18 with multiple sclerosis.

This clonotype appeared a few times. This rearrangement joins TRBV12-3 or TRBV12-4 to TRBJ1-2, with D perhaps matching TRBD1 (5 bases). V was cut by 4 bases and J by 5 bases, with 14 bases left in between. CDR3 length equals 14 residues. CDR3 amino acids: CASSSQGAVYGYTF. In nucleotides, the CDR3 is TGTGCCAGCAGTTCCCAAGGGGCCGTTTATGGCTACACCTTC.

Worth noting for this clonotype: A much bigger clone sits one base away, suggesting this may be a read error. The V call is TRBV5-5, the J call TRBJ2-1; weak D call: TRBD1 (6 bases). The V end was cut by 0 bases, the J end by 8 bases, with 21 bases between. Germline CDR1 reads SGHKS; CDR2 reads YYEKEE (reference sequence). The CDR3 has 17 amino acids. This chain's CDR3 is CASSLAAGAPLYDEQFF. DNA of the CDR3: TGTGCCAGCAGCTTGGCGGCAGGGGCCCCCCTGTACGATGAGCAGTTCTTC.

In its sample, this clonotype was seen a few times. This chain links TRBV6-2 or TRBV6-3 with TRBJ1-5, with D perhaps matching TRBD1 (5 bases). The CDR3 is 16 amino acids. Germline values: CDR1 MNHEY, CDR2 SVGEGT. Trimming removed 0 bases from V and 2 bases from J, with 11 bases in between. The CDR3 nucleotides are TGTGCCAGCAGTTACTCTATACGGGGCGGCAATCAGCCCCAGCATTTT. Translated: CASSYSIRGGNQPQHF.

This clonotype is a singleton in its sample. This chain connects TRBV7-9 to TRBJ2-1, with 7 bases fitting TRBD2. There are 14 residues in the CDR3. After removal of 4 bases from V and 4 bases from J, the junction contained 4 bases not matched to a gene. Germline-derived CDR1 and CDR2 are SEHNR and FQNEAQ (reference sequence). The CDR3 region is CASSSKREYNEQFF. Here the CDR3 DNA reads TGTGCCAGCAGCTCCAAGCGGGAATACAATGAGCAGTTCTTC.

The J gene is TRBJ1-2, the V gene TRBV12-3 or TRBV12-4, with 9 bases fitting TRBD1. V dropped 6 bases and J dropped 7; count of bases not matched to a gene: 9. This CDR3 is built from 14 residues. In DNA, the CDR3 is TGTGCCAGCAGACCACAGGGGGCGCAGTCTGGCTACACCTTC. Protein: CASRPQGAQSGYTF.

The chain is built from TRBV12-3 or TRBV12-4 and TRBJ2-3; D call uncertain. V lost 6 bases and J 2 bases, leaving 9 bases between the germline ends. The CDR3 has 13 amino acids. The CDR3 is CASREDHTDTQYF. The CDR3 nucleotides are TGTGCCAGCAGAGAGGACCACACAGATACGCAGTATTTT.

CDR3: CASSLTQGNQPQHF. CDR3 nucleotides: TGTGCCAGCAGTTTAACACAGGGCAATCAGCCCCAGCATTTT. This rearrangement joins TRBV12-3 or TRBV12-4 to TRBJ1-5; D is perhaps TRBD1 (5 bases). V lost 2 bases and J 2 bases, leaving 7 bases between the germline ends. This CDR3 contains 14 residues.

The V gene is TRBV12-3 or TRBV12-4, the J gene TRBJ2-7; possible D gene TRBD2, 5 bases. V gave up 2 bases and J gave up 7 bases, with 15 bases separating them. CDR3 length: 14 amino acids. The CDR3 here is CASSLSGIGKEQYF. CDR3 coding DNA: TGTGCCAGCAGTTTATCTGGTATCGGGAAGGAGCAGTACTTC.

This clonotype occurred a few times. The chain is built from TRBV7-9 and TRBJ2-7, with D possibly matching TRBD2 (5 bases). CDR1 is SEHNR, CDR2 FQNEAQ, per germline (reference sequence). This CDR3 is built from 13 residues. V was cut by 0 bases and J by 2 bases, with 5 bases left in between. The CDR3 region has the DNA TGTGCCAGCAGCTTAGCGGAGGCCTACGAGCAGTACTTC. Its protein product is CASSLAEAYEQYF. Full variable domain (missing parts from reference TRBV7-9 and TRBJ2-7): DTGVSQNPRHKITKRGQNVTFRCDPISEHNRLYWYRQTLGQGPEFLTYFQNEAQLEKSRLLSDRFSAERPKGSFSTLEIQRTEQGDSAMYLCASSLAEAYEQYFGPGTRLTVT.

This chain joins TRBV7-2 and TRBJ2-1; the D is unclear. Germline CDR1 is SGHTA and CDR2 is FQGNSA. The CDR3 contains 13 residues. Trimming stripped 1 base from V and 9 bases from J, with 10 bases between. The CDR3 loop is CASSLGLPGEQFF. In nucleotides, the CDR3 is TGTGCCAGCAGCTTAGGGCTACCTGGTGAGCAGTTCTTC.

V and J are TRBV7-3 and TRBJ1-2, with 8 bases aligning to TRBD1. CDR1 and CDR2 (germline): SGHTA, FQGTGA. This CDR3 comprises 15 residues. Trimming removed 5 bases from V and 8 bases from J; junction bases left unmatched: 13. The CDR3 spells CASSTDRDSPGGYTF. The CDR3 DNA follows: TGTGCCAGCAGCACGGACAGGGACTCCCCTGGGGGCTACACCTTC.

V is TRBV3-1 and J is TRBJ2-7, with D uncertain. This CDR3 region has 14 residues. Germline CDR1 is LGHDT and CDR2 is YNNKEL (reference sequence). Trimming removed 5 bases at V and 2 bases at J, with 13 bases between. DNA for the CDR3: TGTGCCAGCAGCTCTCGGGCAGAGACCTACGAGCAGTACTTC. Translation: CASSSRAETYEQYF.

A few counts support this clonotype. CDR3 bases: TGCGCCAGCACTGCGGGAGTCACCCACGAGCAGTACTTC. Translating gives CASTAGVTHEQYF. The rearrangement uses TRBV4-1 and TRBJ2-5; 7 bases are shared with TRBD2. The J call may be wrong; the DNA end is better matched by TRBJ2-7. Germline assignment: CDR1 MGHRA and CDR2 YSYEKL. This CDR3 is built from 13 residues.

Regarding this clonotype: Relative to the germline gene, one junction end is altered; a read error may explain this. V is TRBV6-4 and J is TRBJ2-3, with 8 bases lining up with TRBD1. Germline CDR1 is MRHNA and CDR2 is SNTAGT. The CDR3 runs to 14 residues. CDR3 DNA sequence: TGTGTCAGCAGTGACTCGCAGGGGGCCGATACGCAGTATTTT. As protein: CVSSDSQGADTQYF.

The rearrangement uses TRBV20-1 and TRBJ2-3; tentatively, D is TRBD2 (6 bases). The V gene's germline CDR1 is DFQATT and CDR2 SNEGSKA (reference sequence). The V gene lost 0 bases and the J gene lost 2 bases, with 15 bases spanning the gap. The CDR3 consists of 16 residues. CDR3 region: CSAREVRGLSTDTQYF. The CDR3 bases are TGCAGTGCTAGAGAAGTAAGGGGACTCTCCACAGATACGCAGTATTTT.

The chain employs TRBV7-9 and TRBJ1-1; TRBD1 aligns across 9 bases. This CDR3 region has 18 residues. The germline V gene encodes CDR1 SEHNR and CDR2 FQNEAQ (reference sequence). J lost 3 bases, V lost 2 bases, and 13 bases had no gene match. The CDR3 DNA follows: TGTGCCAGCAGCTTAAGGCCGGGACAGGGTCTCGGTGACACTGAAGCTTTCTTT. This sequence encodes CASSLRPGQGLGDTEAFF. The whole variable domain, remainder taken from reference TRBV7-9 and TRBJ1-1, is DTGVSQNPRHKITKRGQNVTFRCDPISEHNRLYWYRQTLGQGPEFLTYFQNEAQLEKSRLLSDRFSAERPKGSFSTLEIQRTEQGDSAMYLCASSLRPGQGLGDTEAFFGQGTRLTVV.

The genes are TRBV21-1 and TRBJ2-5. TRBV21-1 is a pseudogene. This CDR3 has 11 amino acids. CDR3 protein: CASSKKQPEYF. The CDR3 DNA follows: TGTGCCAGCAGCAAAAAACAACCCGAGTACTTC.

The chain links TRBV2 to TRBJ2-5, with TRBD1 identical over 10 bases. Per the germline V gene, CDR1 is SNHLY and CDR2 is FYNNEI. V lost 6 bases to trimming and J lost 5 bases; unmatched junction nucleotides: 3. This CDR3 region has 13 residues. The CDR3, as DNA: TGTGCCAGCAGGACAGGGGGCGTTGAGACCCAGTACTTC. Translating gives CASRTGGVETQYF.

This rearrangement joins TRBV29-1 to TRBJ1-1; possible D gene TRBD1, 5 bases. CDR1 is SQVTM and CDR2 is ANQGSEA in the germline V gene. This CDR3 is built from 14 residues. Trimming removed 5 bases from V and 1 base from J, with 14 bases in between. CDR3 in amino acids: CSVRPGNWNTEAFF. CDR3 DNA: TGCAGCGTTCGACCAGGGAATTGGAACACTGAAGCTTTCTTT.

Note on this clonotype: At one boundary the junction diverges from the germline segment, which might be a read error. The rearrangement links TRBV9 to TRBJ2-1; perhaps D is TRBD1 or TRBD2 (5 bases each). CDR1 is SGDLS and CDR2 is YYNGEE in the germline V gene. The CDR3 length is 17 residues. CDR3 nucleotides: TGTGCCAACAGCGCCCCGGGATTGGGGCCCTCCTACAATGAGCAGTTCTTC. Amino acids: CANSAPGLGPSYNEQFF.

The chain recombines TRBV7-9 with TRBJ2-5; 7 bases fit TRBD1. The closer fit of TRBJ2-7 to the DNA end suggests the J call may be wrong. This CDR3 spans 16 amino acids. Germline CDR1 and CDR2: SEHNR and FQNEAQ (reference sequence). CDR3 nucleotide sequence: TGTGCCAGCAGCGAACCACCGGGACAGATATCCTACGAGCAGTACTTC. This codes for CASSEPPGQISYEQYF.

There are a few counts of this clonotype. The gene calls are TRBV5-1 and TRBJ2-1; D gene uncertain. This CDR3 has 12 residues. V lost 2 bases and J lost 8, with 8 bases in between. Looked up from germline, CDR1 is SGHRS and CDR2 is YFSETQ. The CDR3 DNA is TGCGCCAGCAGCTTTAATCAGGATGAGCAGTTCTTC. Encoded protein: CASSFNQDEQFF.

This clonotype was observed a few times. V usage is TRBV11-1 and J usage is TRBJ2-5; tentative D call: TRBD1 (6 bases). The CDR3 covers 13 residues. CDR1 and CDR2 (germline): SGHAT, FQDESV (reference sequence). V lost 6 bases to trimming and J lost 1 base, with 9 bases between them. The CDR3 here is CASSNRAQETQYF. CDR3 in DNA: TGTGCCAGCAGTAACAGGGCCCAAGAGACCCAGTACTTC.

This chain connects TRBV7-6 to TRBJ2-5, with 8 bases identical to TRBD2. The V segment lost 2 bases and the J segment 6 bases; nucleotides outside the gene matches: 11. This CDR3 region has 16 residues. Germline V gives CDR1 SGHVS, CDR2 FNYEAQ. The CDR3 reads CASSLNTAGGGKTQYF. In DNA form, the CDR3 reads TGTGCCAGCAGCTTAAATACGGCGGGGGGAGGAAAGACCCAGTACTTC. Full variable domain (outside the CDR3, taken from reference TRBV7-6 and TRBJ2-5): GAGVSQSPRYKVTKRGQDVALRCDPISGHVSLYWYRQALGQGPEFLTYFNYEAQQDKSGLPNDRFSAERPEGSISTLTIQRTEQRDSAMYRCASSLNTAGGGKTQYFGPGTRLLVL.

The table lists this clonotype with many counts. The chain carries TRBV12-3 or TRBV12-4 and TRBJ2-1; 7 nucleotides line up with TRBD2. The CDR3 runs to 15 residues. V dropped 6 bases and J dropped 3; count of bases not matched to a gene: 8. The CDR3, as DNA: TGTGCCAGCAGCATACTAGCGCTAGTCTACAATGAGCAGTTCTTC. Translating gives CASSILALVYNEQFF.

The V call is TRBV18, the J call TRBJ2-3; the D call may be TRBD1 or TRBD2 (5 bases each). The CDR3 sequence is 17 residues long. The V and J ends lost 2 bases and 6 bases respectively, with 21 bases between them. Per germline, CDR1 KGHSH and CDR2 LQKENI. CDR3 region: CASSPTRARGTLDTQYF. The CDR3 bases are TGTGCCAGCTCACCAACCCGCGCGAGGGGCACCCTCGATACGCAGTATTTT. The full variable domain, completed using reference TRBV18 and TRBJ2-3, is NAGVMQNPRHLVRRRGQEARLRCSPMKGHSHVYWYRQLPEEGLKFMVYLQKENIIDESGMPKERFSAEFPKEGPSILRIQQVVRGDSAAYFCASSPTRARGTLDTQYFGPGTRLTVL.

A few counts support this clonotype. The J gene is TRBJ2-3, the V gene TRBV20-1, with a weak D call TRBD2 (5 bases). The CDR3 consists of 15 residues. Between the trimmed V and J ends, which lost 0 bases and 2 bases, there was a span of 12 bases. The germline V gene has CDR1 DFQATT and CDR2 SNEGSKA (reference sequence). The CDR3 sequence: CSARDSQRYTDTQYF. In nucleotides, the CDR3 is TGCAGTGCTAGAGATTCCCAGCGGTACACAGATACGCAGTATTTT.

The chain combines TRBV3-1 with TRBJ2-7; TRBD2 matches 12 bases. The germline V gene encodes CDR1 LGHDT and CDR2 YNNKEL (reference sequence). CDR3 length equals 20 residues. V lost 5 bases and J lost 1; bases outside the gene matches: 18. The CDR3 nucleotides are TGTGCCAGCAGCTCCTTGGGGACTAGCGGGCCTCCTAGGGCATCCTACGAGCAGTACTTC. As protein: CASSSLGTSGPPRASYEQYF.

This clonotype was counted a few times. V gene TRBV29-1 combines with J gene TRBJ1-2; weak D call: TRBD1 (5 bases). With 1 base removed from V and 4 bases from J, the gap between germline ends came to 13 bases. Per the germline V gene, CDR1 is SQVTM and CDR2 is ANQGSEA. The length of the CDR3 is 14 residues. The CDR3 DNA reads TGCAGCGTTGAAGGCTCGGGACTGGGCTATGGCTACACCTTC. Its translation is CSVEGSGLGYGYTF.

This clonotype was counted a few times. The gene calls are TRBV10-2 and TRBJ1-2; D not certain. Trimming removed 6 bases at V and 4 bases at J, with 12 bases between. CDR1 is WSHSY and CDR2 is SAAADI in the germline V gene. The CDR3 totals 13 residues. CDR3 nucleotides: TGCGCCAGCAGCCGCGGGCCCTTCTATGGCTACACCTTC. This translates into CASSRGPFYGYTF.

The V and J genes are TRBV3-1 and TRBJ1-1, with D perhaps matching TRBD1 (6 bases). The length of the CDR3 is 13 residues. V was shortened by 2 bases and J by 9 bases, with 13 bases between the two germline ends. The germline gives CDR1 LGHDT, CDR2 YNNKEL (reference sequence). Written as DNA, the CDR3 is TGTGCCAGCAGCCAACAAGGACAGTGGCAAGCTTTCTTT. This encodes CASSQQGQWQAFF.

The chain joins TRBV5-6 to TRBJ2-7; no firm D call. The CDR3 has 16 amino acids. CDR1 and CDR2 from the germline V gene are SGHDT and YYEEEE. Trimming left V 1 base short and J 2 bases short, with 16 bases between. The CDR3 is CASSLFSGFKAYEQYF. The CDR3 DNA reads as TGTGCCAGCAGCTTGTTCTCGGGTTTCAAAGCCTACGAGCAGTACTTC.